This T cell receptor (beta chain) was sequenced during a study of T-cell reconstitution after alpha-beta-depleted transplantation in children. Study-wide findings and caveats: Among T cells one year after transplant, newly produced cells accounted for most counts and diversity.

Preparation of the TCRbeta library used unique molecular identifiers. TCRdb called the PCR reads again in MiXCR, with one record for every CDR3 protein. The sample holds more than 85,000 distinct CDR3 sequences, 6% to 9% seen once. In its sample, this clonotype was seen a few times. Antigen specificity is unknown. Germline values: CDR1 SQVTM, CDR2 ANQGSEA. This CDR3 has 10 residues. V trimming: 6 bases; J trimming: 7 bases; junction bases outside the gene matches: 2. This TCR derives from a boy aged 2 to 10 with acute lymphoblastic leukemia, due to receive a stem cell transplant. The chain is built from TRBV29-1 and TRBJ1-2, with TRBD1 matching over 7 bases. Sequenced material: PBMCs, taken before TCRalphabeta/CD19-depleted stem cell transplant. CDR3 DNA: TGCAGCGTGGGGGACAGTGGCTACACCTTC. Protein product: CSVGDSGYTF.